Below are 15 T cell receptor beta chains sequenced from a single sample in a study of blood T cell repertoires in COVID-19. Some clones are missing from TCRdb's copy, which holds only in-frame ones; the method was immunoSEQ multiplex PCR. The sample carries 52,000 or so clones, approximately 84% recorded once. The sample consisted of peripheral blood. The receptors shown here come from a man in his 70s with active COVID-19.

This clone has a handful of counts. The V call is TRBV2, the J call TRBJ1-1; TRBD1 aligns across 7 bases. This CDR3 has 14 amino acids. CDR1 and CDR2 (germline): SNHLY, FYNNEI. J was trimmed by 6 bases and V by 8 bases; bases with no gene match: 12. CDR3 sequence: CASLVGGLRSEAFF. The CDR3 nucleotides read TGTGCCAGCCTAGTAGGGGGCCTAAGGTCTGAAGCTTTCTTT.

J is TRBJ1-5 and V is TRBV3-1 (or the pseudogene TRBV3-2); D is possibly TRBD1 (5 bases). Germline CDR1 is LGHDT and CDR2 is YNNKEL (reference sequence). The CDR3 is made up of 13 amino acids. Trimming pared 4 bases from V and 5 bases from J, leaving 9 bases between. CDR3 in DNA: TGTGCCAGCAGCCGGGGGGGGGATCAGCCCCAGCATTTT. Translating it yields CASSRGGDQPQHF.

This chain's CDR3 is CASSASSRLAGASSYNEQFF. The CDR3 DNA sequence: TGTGCCAGCAGTGCTTCCTCCCGACTAGCGGGAGCTAGCTCCTACAATGAGCAGTTCTTC. The chain recombines TRBV27 with TRBJ2-1; TRBD2 matches 12 bases. Looked up from germline, CDR1 is MNHEY and CDR2 is SMNVEV (reference sequence). V shed 5 bases and J 0 bases; nucleotides not matched to a gene: 14. The CDR3 totals 20 residues.

The chain carries TRBV7-3 and TRBJ1-1, with 8 nucleotides matching TRBD1. The V segment lost 3 bases and the J segment 11 bases; nucleotides outside the gene matches: 8. The length of the CDR3 is 13 residues. The germline V gene encodes CDR1 SGHTA and CDR2 FQGTGA. DNA of the CDR3: TGTGCCAGCAGCTTTAGACAGGGGATGGTGGCTTTCTTT. It codes for CASSFRQGMVAFF.

This sequence joins TRBV7-2 and TRBJ2-5; possibly TRBD1 for D (5 bases). The V end was cut by 1 base, the J end by 1 base, with 13 bases between. Germline CDR1 is SGHTA and CDR2 is FQGNSA. The CDR3 is 16 residues long. The CDR3 region is CASSLGQSTSQETQYF. CDR3 in DNA: TGTGCCAGCAGCTTAGGACAGAGTACATCCCAAGAGACCCAGTACTTC.

This clone was seen a single time. J is TRBJ2-5 and V is TRBV28; 9 bases line up with TRBD2. The germline gives CDR1 MDHEN, CDR2 SYDVKM. The CDR3 runs 15 residues. V was clipped by 3 bases and J by 4 bases; unmatched bases: 6. The CDR3 is CASSLVAGAGETQYF. For the CDR3, the DNA is TGTGCCAGCAGTTTGGTAGCGGGGGCCGGAGAGACCCAGTACTTC.

This clone is medium-sized. The V gene is TRBV6-4, the J gene TRBJ1-2; the match to TRBD1 covers 9 bases. V gave up 0 bases and J gave up 4 bases; unmatched junction bases: 6. The CDR3 is made up of 16 amino acids. Looked up from germline, CDR1 is MRHNA and CDR2 is SNTAGT. This chain's CDR3 is CASSDSNRGQSYGYTF. CDR3 in DNA: TGTGCCAGCAGTGACTCTAACAGGGGGCAGAGCTATGGCTACACCTTC.

The J gene is TRBJ1-2, the V gene TRBV6-4, with D possibly TRBD1 on 5 matching bases. Germline lookup yields CDR1 MRHNA and CDR2 SNTAGT. V was cut by 10 bases and J by 1 base, with 16 bases left in between. There are 14 residues in the CDR3. Here the CDR3 reads CATMTVRFNYGYTF. The DNA of the CDR3 is TGTGCCACTATGACAGTCCGCTTTAACTATGGCTACACCTTC.

J is TRBJ1-5 and V is TRBV19; D remains unclear. There are 14 residues in the CDR3. Trimming left V 4 bases short and J 0 bases short, with 7 bases between. The V gene's germline CDR1 is LNHDA and CDR2 SQIVND (reference sequence). The chain's CDR3 is CASSKPFSNQPQHF. The CDR3 nucleotides are TGTGCCAGTAGTAAGCCGTTTAGCAATCAGCCCCAGCATTTT.

V is TRBV12-3 or TRBV12-4 and J is TRBJ2-2; D is uncertain. The CDR3 consists of 12 residues. Trimming took 3 bases from V and 6 from J, leaving 5 bases between them. CDR3 residues: CASSFLAGELFF. The CDR3, as DNA: TGTGCCAGCAGTTTCTTAGCCGGGGAGCTGTTTTTT.

This chain joins TRBV15 and TRBJ2-3; TRBD2 aligns across 10 bases. The CDR3 runs 14 residues. The V segment lost 3 bases and the J segment 6 bases; nucleotides outside the gene matches: 3. Germline CDR1 and CDR2: LNHNV and YYDKDF (reference sequence). In nucleotides, the CDR3 is TGTGCCACCAGCAGGCTAGCGGGAGAGGATACGCAGTATTTT. Protein product: CATSRLAGEDTQYF.

The gene calls are TRBV7-3 and TRBJ2-3; 8 positions agree with TRBD1. Trimming cost V 2 bases and J 0 bases; bases outside gene matches: 1. The CDR3 has 15 amino acids. From germline, CDR1 is SGHTA and CDR2 FQGTGA. CDR3 sequence (DNA): TGTGCCAGCAGCTTAGGACAGGGAAGCACAGATACGCAGTATTTT. Protein sequence: CASSLGQGSTDTQYF.

The V and J genes are TRBV5-6 and TRBJ1-2; D is perhaps TRBD1 (5 bases). CDR3 length: 15 amino acids. Trimming removed 1 base at V and 4 bases at J, with 14 bases between. The germline CDR1 and CDR2 sequences are SGHDT and YYEEEE. The CDR3 region has the DNA TGTGCCAGCAGCTTGTCGGCAGGGATAAGCTATGGCTACACCTTC. It is translated as CASSLSAGISYGYTF.

The rearrangement links TRBV27 to TRBJ2-1, with 10 positions matching TRBD2. Unmatched junction bases numbered 7, after V lost 7 bases and J lost 7 bases. This CDR3 spans 14 amino acids. CDR1 is MNHEY, CDR2 SMNVEV, per germline (reference sequence). This CDR3 reads CASKREGRLNEQFF. In DNA form, the CDR3 reads TGTGCCAGCAAGCGGGAGGGCCGTTTGAATGAGCAGTTCTTC.

The chain couples TRBV9 to TRBJ2-2; tentatively, D is TRBD2 (6 bases). The CDR3 runs 15 residues. Trimming removed 2 bases from V and 2 bases from J, with 10 bases in between. Germline V gives CDR1 SGDLS, CDR2 YYNGEE. The CDR3 loop is CASSVGTPNTGELFF. CDR3 DNA sequence: TGTGCCAGCAGCGTCGGGACTCCAAACACCGGGGAGCTGTTTTTT.